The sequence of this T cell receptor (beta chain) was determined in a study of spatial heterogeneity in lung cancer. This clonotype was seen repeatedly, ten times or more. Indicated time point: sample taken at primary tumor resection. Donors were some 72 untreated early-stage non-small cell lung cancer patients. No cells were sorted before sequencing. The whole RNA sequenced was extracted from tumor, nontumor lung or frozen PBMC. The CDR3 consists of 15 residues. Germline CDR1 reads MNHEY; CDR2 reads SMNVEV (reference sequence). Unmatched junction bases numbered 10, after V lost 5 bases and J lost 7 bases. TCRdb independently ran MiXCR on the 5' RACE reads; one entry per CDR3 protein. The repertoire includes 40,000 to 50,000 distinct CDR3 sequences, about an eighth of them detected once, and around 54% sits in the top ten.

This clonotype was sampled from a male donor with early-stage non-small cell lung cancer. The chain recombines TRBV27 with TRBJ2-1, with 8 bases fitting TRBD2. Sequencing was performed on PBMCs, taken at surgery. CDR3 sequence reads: CASSPTGLAGNEQFF. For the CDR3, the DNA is TGTGCCAGCAGTCCCACCGGACTAGCTGGAAATGAGCAGTTCTTC.